This T cell receptor (beta chain) was identified in a study of blood T cell repertoires in COVID-19. Background on the study: Specimens from acute and convalescent COVID-19 originated in the United States, Italy and Spain. Sources were T cells, B-cell-depleted T cells, or PBMCs; the material itself was cDNA or gDNA.

In the study's own analysis: For nucleated cells, counts were estimated from reference gene primer amplification. Clones were sequenced by immunoSEQ multiplex PCR, and TCRdb holds only the in-frame ones, with some missing. V, J and clone size were drawn from that table, and D and trimming were deduced from the DNA. The sample has approximately 220,000 clones, 82% seen once. With 6 bases removed from V and 2 bases from J, the gap between germline ends came to 10 bases. The germline gives CDR1 LNHDA, CDR2 SQIVND (reference sequence). The CDR3 is 13 amino acids. This chain uses TRBV19 with TRBJ1-1; the D is unclear. The receptor was derived from a woman in her 70s with acute or convalescent COVID-19. Sequencing was done on a sample of peripheral blood. The CDR3 DNA is TGTGCCAGTAGCGGGGTTGTAAACACTGAAGCTTTCTTT. As protein: CASSGVVNTEAFF.